These 19 T cell receptor beta chains came from one sample sequenced in a study of blood T cells in healthy people across ages (dated by TCRdb to about 2015). The library was prepared using 5' RACE. TCRdb records Illumina HiSeq 2500 as the sequencer. A second roughly 6 to 12 cycle PCR used a sample-barcoded 5' primer and a J-beta primer mix. TCRdb passed the public sequencing reads through fastp at Q25 and MiXCR, retaining productive beta sequences. Rows are unified per CDR3 protein, each entry keeping the most common DNA and genes. The table for this sample lists about a million distinct CDR3 sequences; 51% of them were counted only once. The ten largest clones add up to 20% to 25% of the sample. The sequencing sample was made of blood. The receptors were sampled from an older woman in good health.

Only a few counts were recorded for this clonotype. The chain is built from TRBV20-1 and TRBJ2-5, with TRBD1 matching 7 bases. V dropped 5 bases and J dropped 2; count of bases not matched to a gene: 5. CDR3 length equals 13 residues. CDR1 is DFQATT and CDR2 is SNEGSKA in the germline V gene (reference sequence). The CDR3 bases are TGCAGTGCTGTGGGACAGCCTCAAGAGACCCAGTACTTC. Its protein is CSAVGQPQETQYF.

V usage is TRBV6-2 or TRBV6-3 and J usage is TRBJ2-7; 7 nucleotides align to TRBD2. The DNA end is more similar to TRBJ2-5, so the J call may be wrong. The CDR3 is 14 amino acids. Germline assignment: CDR1 MNHEY and CDR2 SVGEGT. The CDR3 loop is CASSYGGRSETQYF. The CDR3 nucleotides read TGTGCCAGCAGTTATGGCGGGAGATCCGAGACCCAGTACTTC.

This clonotype was counted only a few times. The rearrangement links TRBV24-1 to TRBJ2-3, with 8 bases aligning to TRBD1. The trim removed 4 bases at V and 6 bases at J, leaving 17 bases unmatched. Germline V gives CDR1 KGHDR, CDR2 SFDVKD. This CDR3 region has 18 residues. Written as DNA, the CDR3 is TGTGCCACCAGTGACGCCAGCTACAGGGGGATTGGAAAGGATACGCAGTATTTT. This gives the protein CATSDASYRGIGKDTQYF.

J is TRBJ2-1 and V is TRBV5-1, with a possible D match to TRBD1 (6 bases). The J call may be mistaken, given a closer DNA end match to TRBJ2-7. The CDR3 runs 15 residues. Germline-derived CDR1 and CDR2 are SGHRS and YFSETQ. The CDR3 sequence is CASSLAGAQVNEQYF. The CDR3 coding sequence is TGCGCCAGCAGCTTGGCAGGGGCGCAGGTTAACGAGCAGTACTTC.

In the case of this clonotype: This may arise from a read error, as a much more abundant clone is one base away. Here the CDR3 reads CASSYSPLAGWSERYF. In DNA, the CDR3 is TGTGCCAGCAGTTACTCCCCACTAGCGGGATGGAGCGAGCGGTACTTC. The gene calls are TRBV6-5 and TRBJ2-7; 10 bases map to TRBD2. The length of the CDR3 is 16 residues. From germline, CDR1 is MNHEY and CDR2 SVGAGI.

CDR3 DNA: TGTGCCACCAGTGATTTGGCTGGTGAGCAGTTCTTC. Protein product: CATSDLAGEQFF. The chain recombines TRBV24-1 with TRBJ2-1; D remains unclear. Germline V gives CDR1 KGHDR, CDR2 SFDVKD. This CDR3 spans 12 amino acids. Trimming pared 0 bases from V and 9 bases from J, leaving 5 bases between.

This clonotype was seen only once. The chain uses TRBV29-1 and TRBJ2-5; the match to TRBD1 covers 12 bases. Germline V gives CDR1 SQVTM, CDR2 ANQGSEA. CDR3 length equals 14 residues. V was pared by 6 bases and J by 5 bases, with 7 bases of the junction left unmatched. In DNA, the CDR3 is TGCAGCGTAGGGGACAGGGGGCGCGGGGAGACCCAGTACTTC. Translation gives CSVGDRGRGETQYF.

The J gene is TRBJ2-7, the V gene TRBV2; D gene unclear. The tail of the sequence fits TRBJ2-5 better, so the J call may be wrong. Looked up from germline, CDR1 is SNHLY and CDR2 is FYNNEI. The length of the CDR3 is 13 residues. CDR3 in amino acids: CASSVFEEETQYF. In DNA, the CDR3 is TGTGCCAGCAGTGTGTTCGAGGAGGAGACCCAGTACTTC.

The chain uses TRBV7-2 and TRBJ2-1; D unclear. The CDR3 has 12 residues. CDR1 and CDR2 from the germline V gene are SGHTA and FQGNSA. Trimming pared 6 bases from V and 10 bases from J, leaving 13 bases between. CDR3 DNA sequence: TGTACCAGCAGTTATAGTGGGCCAGAGCAGTTCTTC. This gives the protein CTSSYSGPEQFF.

This clonotype was seen only a few times. The CDR3, as DNA: TGCGCCAGCAGACTTAGTGGGACTAGCGGGGTCTACGAGCAGTACTTC. This gives the protein CASRLSGTSGVYEQYF. The V gene is TRBV5-1, the J gene TRBJ2-7; the match to TRBD2 covers 13 bases. Germline CDR1 reads SGHRS; CDR2 reads YFSETQ. J gave up 3 bases and V 5 bases, and 8 bases lay outside the gene matches. The CDR3 loop spans 16 amino acids.

This clonotype occurred a few times. The chain has TRBV20-1 and TRBJ1-2; TRBD1 matches at 7 bases. CDR3 length: 14 amino acids. Trimming removed 5 bases from V and 4 bases from J; junction bases left unmatched: 10. Germline V lookup: CDR1 DFQATT, CDR2 SNEGSKA (reference sequence). CDR3 loop: CSALDRNVGYGYTF. The CDR3 DNA follows: TGCAGTGCTCTGGACAGGAATGTTGGCTATGGCTACACCTTC.

V and J are TRBV9 and TRBJ2-3; TRBD2 might be the D (6 bases). CDR3 length: 14 residues. Trimming stripped 4 bases from V and 2 bases from J, with 11 bases between. Germline CDR1 SGDLS, CDR2 YYNGEE. Here the CDR3 DNA reads TGTGCCAGCAGCCTAAGGGACTTCACAGATACGCAGTATTTT. This codes for CASSLRDFTDTQYF. The full variable domain, its missing parts supplied by reference TRBV9 and TRBJ2-3, is DSGVTQTPKHLITATGQRVTLRCSPRSGDLSVYWYQQSLDQGLQFLIQYYNGEERAKGNILERFSAQQFPDLHSELNLSSLELGDSALYFCASSLRDFTDTQYFGPGTRLTVL.

The chain carries TRBV5-1 and TRBJ2-7, with 9 nucleotides matching TRBD1. CDR3 length: 15 residues. The ends lost 3 bases at V and 3 bases at J; junction bases unmatched: 7. CDR1 SGHRS and CDR2 YFSETQ come from the germline V gene. The CDR3: CASSYPGTGIYEQYF. CDR3 in DNA: TGCGCCAGCAGCTATCCCGGGACAGGGATCTACGAGCAGTACTTC.

The chain couples TRBV7-6 to TRBJ1-1, with D possibly TRBD1 on 5 matching bases. CDR1 and CDR2 from the germline V gene are SGHVS and FNYEAQ. The CDR3 runs to 13 residues. Trimming removed 5 bases from V and 5 bases from J, with 12 bases in between. CDR3 sequence (DNA): TGTGCCAGCAGCGTAGGATCAGGGACTGAAGCTTTCTTT. Amino acid sequence: CASSVGSGTEAFF.

CDR3 protein: CASSVLAGVDNEQFF. The CDR3 DNA is TGTGCCAGCAGCGTACTAGCGGGGGTGGACAATGAGCAGTTCTTC. This sequence joins TRBV9 and TRBJ2-1; 10 positions match TRBD2. Germline-derived CDR1 and CDR2 are SGDLS and YYNGEE. This CDR3 is 15 amino acids long. The trim removed 1 base at V and 5 bases at J, leaving 3 bases unmatched.

V is TRBV4-1 and J is TRBJ2-1, with 9 bases identical to TRBD2. The CDR3 extends over 15 amino acids. V lost 1 base and J lost 3; bases outside the gene matches: 1. In germline, CDR1 is MGHRA, CDR2 YSYEKL. Here the CDR3 DNA reads TGCGCCAGCAGCCAAGCTAGCGGGAACTACAATGAGCAGTTCTTC. This gives the protein CASSQASGNYNEQFF.

This clonotype appeared many times. The genes are TRBV6-1 and TRBJ2-5; D is ambiguous. CDR1 is MNHNS, CDR2 SASEGT, per germline. This CDR3 has 14 residues. Trimming stripped 2 bases from V and 2 bases from J, with 9 bases between. CDR3 residues: CASSEWARQETQYF. CDR3 nucleotides: TGTGCCAGCAGTGAATGGGCGAGACAAGAGACCCAGTACTTC.

The chain couples TRBV4-1 to TRBJ1-2; D unresolved. CDR1 is MGHRA and CDR2 is YSYEKL in the germline V gene. V was trimmed by 1 base and J by 5 bases, leaving 11 bases between them. This CDR3 has 14 amino acids. CDR3 residues: CASSQGEVNYGYTF. CDR3 in DNA: TGCGCCAGCAGCCAAGGGGAGGTAAATTATGGCTACACCTTC.

This clonotype showed up just a few times. The chain employs TRBV6-1 and TRBJ1-5; D ambiguous. The CDR3 totals 16 residues. V was pared by 8 bases and J by 7 bases, with 24 bases between. Germline V gives CDR1 MNHNS, CDR2 SASEGT. In nucleotides, the CDR3 is TGTGCCAGCTTTGGGTCAGAAATCTCGACACGACAGCCCCAGCATTTT. Translated: CASFGSEISTRQPQHF.